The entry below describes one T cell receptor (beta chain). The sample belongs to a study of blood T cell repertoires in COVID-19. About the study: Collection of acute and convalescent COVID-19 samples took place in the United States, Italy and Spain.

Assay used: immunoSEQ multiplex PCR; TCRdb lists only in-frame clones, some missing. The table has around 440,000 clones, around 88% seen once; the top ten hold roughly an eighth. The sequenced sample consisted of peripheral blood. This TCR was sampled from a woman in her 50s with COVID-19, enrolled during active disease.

The CDR3 DNA sequence: TGTGCCAGCAGGAGACAGGGGTTCCCCTACGAGCAGTACTTC. Its protein product is CASRRQGFPYEQYF. This chain uses TRBV2 with TRBJ2-7; 8 nucleotides agree with TRBD1. Germline V lookup: CDR1 SNHLY, CDR2 FYNNEI. The J segment lost 2 bases and the V segment lost 6 bases, leaving 6 bases of the junction unmatched. The CDR3 contains 14 residues.